Listed below are T cell receptor beta chains from one sample, sequenced in a study of blood T cell repertoires in COVID-19. Clones were read by immunoSEQ multiplex PCR, and TCRdb kept only the in-frame ones, dropping some. The table shows about 40,000 clones, with roughly 80% occurring only once. The sequenced sample consisted of peripheral blood. These receptors all come from a woman in her sixties with acute or convalescent COVID-19. Both conserved end residues are part of each CDR3. Each record gives: J gene, V gene, D gene, clone size, CDR3 DNA, CDR3 protein. D genes are given only for firm matches. Part of the rows lack a size; the others show once, few, many or a class for expanded clones.

TRBJ1-2 TRBV4-2 NA NA TGTGCCAGCAGCCAAGACCCTGGACAGTCTCTTAACTATGGCTACACCTTC CASSQDPGQSLNYGYTF
TRBJ1-1 TRBV11-3 NA NA TGTGCCAGCAGCCAGGGGTTCGGGACTGAAGCTTTCTTT CASSQGFGTEAFF
TRBJ1-1 TRBV14 TRBD1 once TGTGCCAGCAGCCTTTATACAGGGGGCACTGAAGCTTTCTTT CASSLYTGGTEAFF
TRBJ2-2 TRBV7-9 TRBD1 once TGTGCCAGCAGCTTGGGGGACAGGGACGCCGGGGAGCTGTTTTTT CASSLGDRDAGELFF
TRBJ2-7 TRBV6-5 TRBD1 NA TGTGCCAGCAGTTACTGGACAGGGGGTTCCTACGAGCAGTACTTC CASSYWTGGSYEQYF
TRBJ1-1 TRBV6-5 NA NA TGTGCCAGCCGGAGGATGAACACTGAAGCTTTCTTT CASRRMNTEAFF
TRBJ1-2 TRBV10-2 TRBD1 NA TGCGCCAGCAGTGGGACAGGGGAATATGGCTACACCTTC CASSGTGEYGYTF
TRBJ1-5 TRBV28 NA NA TGTGCCAGCAGTCCAGGACACATGGATAGCAATCAGCCCCAGCATTTT CASSPGHMDSNQPQHF
TRBJ2-1 TRBV3-1/TRBV3-2 TRBD2 NA TGTGCCAGCAGCCAGAGGGAGGGGTCTTGGGCGTTCTTC CASSQREGSWAFF
TRBJ1-2 TRBV5-1 TRBD1 NA TGCGCCAGCAGCTTGGGGACAGGGAACTATGGCTACACCTTC CASSLGTGNYGYTF
TRBJ1-1 TRBV6-5 NA NA TGTGCCAGCAGTTCTCGACTTAACACTGAAGCTTTCTTT CASSSRLNTEAFF
TRBJ1-1 TRBV30 NA few TGTGCCTGGAGTTCAGGGCTAACTGAAGCTTTCTTT CAWSSGLTEAFF
TRBJ1-2 TRBV6-4 NA NA TGTGCCAGCAGTGCAGGGACAAACTATGGCTACACCTTC CASSAGTNYGYTF
TRBJ1-1 TRBV11-2 NA NA TGTGCCAGCAGCTTAGTTACGGTGGCTTTCTTT CASSLVTVAFF
TRBJ2-3 TRBV28 NA NA TGTGCCAGCAGCCTGACTAGGGGCAGACTCGCCTGGCAGTATTTT CASSLTRGRLAWQYF
TRBJ1-6 TRBV28 TRBD1 NA TGTGCCAGCAGTTTAACGGCCGCGGGACAGCAAAATTCACCCCTCCACTTT CASSLTAAGQQNSPLHF
TRBJ1-6 TRBV6-6 NA NA TGTGCCAGCACTACGGTGGCGGGATTTAATTCACCCCTCCACTTT CASTTVAGFNSPLHF
TRBJ1-2 TRBV19 NA NA TGTGCCAGAAGGAGACAGTTAGCTAACTATGGCTACACCTTC CARRRQLANYGYTF
TRBJ2-4 TRBV6-5 NA NA TGTGCCAGCGGTACGCTGAGAAACATTCAGTACTTC CASGTLRNIQYF
TRBJ2-7 TRBV15 NA NA TGTGCCACCAGCAGAGCCCCGGGACATATGGGTACGGGCGAGCAGTACTTC CATSRAPGHMGTGEQYF
TRBJ2-5 TRBV15 TRBD1 NA TGTGCCACCAGCAGAGATAAGTGGGACAGGGGATGGGAGACCCAGTACTTC CATSRDKWDRGWETQYF
TRBJ2-5 TRBV5-8 TRBD2 NA TGTGCCAGCAGCAGGGGACTAGCGGGAGTCAAAGAGACCCAGTACTTC CASSRGLAGVKETQYF
TRBJ2-3 TRBV5-1 TRBD2 NA TGCGCCAGCGGCACTAGCGGGGGGGCGGCAGATACGCAGTATTTT CASGTSGGAADTQYF
TRBJ1-1 TRBV30 NA NA TGTGCCTGGAGTGTCTTGGGGGCGGTGATCGGGACTGAAGCTTTCTTT CAWSVLGAVIGTEAFF
TRBJ2-1 TRBV9 TRBD2 NA TGTGCCAGCAGCGGCGGGGCTAGCGGGGGGGCACGGAATGAGCAGTTCTTC CASSGGASGGARNEQFF
TRBJ1-6 TRBV28 TRBD1 NA TGTGCCAGCAGTTACCACGGGACAGAAAATTCACCCCTCCACTTT CASSYHGTENSPLHF
TRBJ2-4 TRBV15 NA NA TGTGCCACCAGCAGAGAGCGGGCGGCAGGAAAAAACATTCAGTACTTC CATSRERAAGKNIQYF
TRBJ2-4 TRBV30 NA NA TGTGCCTGGAACCGACGTACAGGGTCCAAAAACATTCAGTACTTC CAWNRRTGSKNIQYF
TRBJ2-5 TRBV18 NA NA TGTGCCAGCTCACCAACATTGTCTCAAGAGACCCAGTACTTC CASSPTLSQETQYF
TRBJ2-1 TRBV6-6 TRBD1 NA TGTGCCAGCAGCCCCGTGACAGGGATAAATGAGCAGTTCTTC CASSPVTGINEQFF
TRBJ1-6 TRBV7-9 NA NA TGTGCCAGCAGCTTAGACCAGGGCAATTCACCCCTCCACTTT CASSLDQGNSPLHF
TRBJ1-1 TRBV29-1 NA NA TGCAGCGTTGAAGATGGCCTTGCGAACACTGAAGCTTTCTTT CSVEDGLANTEAFF